Listed below are T cell receptor beta chains from one sample, sequenced in a study of T cell repertoires in cytomegalovirus infection. No cognate antigen is known for these TCRs. In TCRdb, the reads were re-called with MiXCR into one record per CDR3 protein. This sample has 700,000 to 850,000 distinct CDR3 sequences; about 33% occur once, and the top ten carry roughly an eighth. This specimen consisted of cultured CD8+ T cells from PBMCs, obtained from culture after CMV antigen stimulation. These receptors were obtained from a human donor in good health (CMV status not recorded). Some clones in this sample may be carry-over from other donors' samples. Each CDR3 is given with its conserved first and last residue. D genes are given only for firm matches. A row's size may be missing; if present it is once, few, many or a size class.

d_gene	j_gene	v_gene	abundance	CDR3aa	CDR3nt
.	TRBJ1-5	TRBV27	few	CASSFAMGNQPQHF	TGTGCCAGCAGTTTTGCCATGGGCAATCAGCCCCAGCATTTT
.	TRBJ1-3	TRBV27	.	CASSQGIMAGNTIYF	TGTGCCAGCAGTCAAGGGATAATGGCTGGAAACACCATATATTTT
TRBD1	TRBJ2-7	TRBV6-1	many	CASSETGMAYEQYF	TGTGCCAGCAGTGAGACAGGGATGGCCTACGAGCAGTACTTC
TRBD1	TRBJ2-1	TRBV4-2	.	CASSISPGQGAMDEQFF	TGTGCCAGCAGTATTAGCCCGGGACAGGGGGCGATGGATGAGCAGTTCTTC
TRBD2	TRBJ2-1	TRBV15	few	CATSRQLAGGRNEQFF	TGTGCCACCAGCAGACAACTAGCGGGGGGGCGCAATGAGCAGTTCTTC
.	TRBJ2-1	TRBV9	many	CASSVPDNPRDEQFF	TGTGCCAGCAGCGTCCCGGACAACCCAAGGGATGAGCAGTTCTTC
TRBD2	TRBJ2-3	TRBV7-9	.	CASSPTSGGPDTRYF	TGTGCCAGCAGCCCGACGAGCGGGGGCCCAGATACGCGGTATTTT
TRBD2	TRBJ2-5	TRBV14	.	CASSPLAGVTHQETQYF	TGTGCCAGCAGCCCACTAGCGGGGGTAACCCACCAAGAGACCCAGTACTTC
TRBD1	TRBJ2-1	TRBV6-5	few	CASSHGQANEQFF	TGTGCCAGCAGTCACGGACAGGCCAATGAGCAGTTCTTC
TRBD2	TRBJ2-3	TRBV7-8	many	CASSLGPKRGDTDTQYF	TGTGCCAGCAGCTTAGGCCCCAAGCGGGGGGATACAGATACGCAGTATTTT
.	TRBJ1-1	TRBV7-6	.	CASSLEWGQGTEAFF	TGTGCCAGCAGCTTAGAGTGGGGGCAGGGCACTGAAGCTTTCTTT
.	TRBJ2-1	TRBV27	.	CASSLGREEQFF	TGTGCCAGCAGTCTAGGCCGCGAAGAGCAGTTCTTC
.	TRBJ1-3	TRBV6-1	few	CASIGHRGNTIYF	TGTGCCAGCATTGGACACCGCGGAAACACCATATATTTT
.	TRBJ2-6	TRBV7-8	many	CASSLIRRGSGANVLTF	TGTGCCAGCAGCTTAATTCGTCGGGGCTCTGGGGCCAACGTCCTGACTTTC
.	TRBJ1-5	TRBV7-6	.	CASSSKLGQPQHF	TGTGCCAGCAGCTCTAAGCTCGGGCAGCCCCAGCATTTT
.	TRBJ1-2	TRBV7-8	few	CASSLFTPDLDTGLGYGYTF	TGTGCCAGCAGCTTATTTACCCCCGACCTTGATACCGGGCTAGGCTATGGCTACACCTTC
.	TRBJ2-1	TRBV6-5	few	CASSYRGTYNEQFF	TGTGCCAGCAGTTACAGGGGCACCTACAATGAGCAGTTCTTC
.	TRBJ2-1	TRBV11-3	.	CASSLDFSGRRYNEQFF	TGTGCCAGCAGCTTAGATTTCAGCGGGCGAAGATACAATGAGCAGTTCTTC
.	TRBJ1-6	TRBV7-9	.	CAASTAANNLPLHF	TGTGCCGCATCGACGGCGGCGAATAATTTACCCCTCCACTTT
TRBD2	TRBJ2-2	TRBV5-1	.	CASSETSGAGTGELFF	TGCGCCAGCAGCGAGACTAGCGGGGCGGGAACCGGGGAGCTGTTTTTT
.	TRBJ1-6	TRBV28	many	CASSPSEGWDSPLHF	TGTGCCAGCAGTCCCTCTGAGGGTTGGGATTCACCCCTCCACTTT
.	TRBJ2-5	TRBV28	.	CASITRGGGTETQYF	TGTGCCAGCATTACTAGGGGGGGCGGGACGGAGACCCAGTACTTC
TRBD1	TRBJ2-2	TRBV9	.	CASSVESGGVLPPGELFF	TGTGCCAGCAGCGTAGAATCAGGGGGCGTTTTACCCCCCGGGGAGCTGTTTTTT
.	TRBJ1-1	TRBV4-2	many	CASSQRTALNTEAFF	TGTGCCAGCAGCCAAAGGACAGCCTTAAACACTGAAGCTTTCTTT
.	TRBJ2-2	TRBV10-3	few	CAISEISDGFTGELFF	TGTGCCATCAGTGAAATATCGGACGGCTTCACCGGGGAGCTGTTTTTT
.	TRBJ1-6	TRBV7-6	few	CASSPSIGSPNSPLHF	TGTGCCAGCAGCCCGTCTATCGGCAGTCCAAATTCACCCCTCCACTTT
.	TRBJ2-1	TRBV7-8	few	CASSLEYEQFF	TGTGCCAGCAGCTTAGAATATGAGCAGTTCTTC
TRBD2	TRBJ2-3	TRBV7-6	.	CASSGGTSWGATDTQYF	TGTGCCAGCAGCGGCGGGACTAGCTGGGGGGCCACAGATACGCAGTATTTT
.	TRBJ2-7	TRBV7-6	many	CASSPSVDGGPYEQYF	TGTGCCAGCAGCCCCTCGGTGGACGGGGGCCCCTACGAGCAGTACTTC
TRBD2	TRBJ2-3	TRBV7-8	many	CASSLSSGGERDTQYF	TGTGCCAGCAGCCTGTCTAGCGGGGGGGAACGGGATACGCAGTATTTT
.	TRBJ2-1	TRBV7-4	.	CASSGHLGSKISYNEQFF	TGTGCCAGCAGCGGTCATTTGGGATCCAAAATCTCCTACAATGAGCAGTTCTTC
.	TRBJ1-1	TRBV7-6	few	CASSLSPDGGGTEAFF	TGTGCCAGCAGCTTGTCTCCAGACGGAGGGGGCACTGAAGCTTTCTTT
TRBD1	TRBJ1-4	TRBV28	few	CASRARQGIINEKLFF	TGTGCCAGCAGAGCAAGACAGGGTATAATTAATGAAAAACTGTTTTTT
TRBD1	TRBJ2-3	TRBV4-1	few	CASSQGGTGSTDTQYF	TGCGCCAGCAGCCAAGGTGGGACAGGGAGCACAGATACGCAGTATTTT
TRBD1	TRBJ1-2	TRBV2	.	CARTATGGEGSSDGYTF	TGTGCCAGGACCGCGACAGGGGGCGAAGGTAGTTCGGATGGCTACACCTTC
.	TRBJ1-5	TRBV18	.	CASSPSEGGDQPQHF	TGTGCCAGCTCACCCAGTGAGGGAGGGGATCAGCCCCAGCATTTT
.	TRBJ2-5	TRBV6-6	many	CASSYFGYQETQYF	TGTGCCAGCAGTTACTTCGGTTACCAAGAGACCCAGTACTTC
.	TRBJ2-3	TRBV19	few	CASSAGHGGDTQYF	TGTGCCAGTTCTGCCGGGCACGGGGGCGATACGCAGTATTTT
.	TRBJ2-5	TRBV15	.	CATSRDLATGETQYF	TGTGCCACCAGCAGAGATCTCGCCACAGGGGAGACCCAGTACTTC
.	TRBJ1-6	TRBV13	few	CASSRSSYNSPLHF	TGTGCCAGCAGTCGAAGCTCCTATAATTCACCCCTCCACTTT
.	TRBJ1-2	TRBV27	.	CASSLKSGYRLGGYTF	TGTGCCAGCAGTTTAAAGTCAGGGTATAGATTGGGTGGCTACACCTTC
.	TRBJ1-6	TRBV4-3	once	CASSQGFRWLNSPLHF	TGCGCCAGCAGCCAAGGGTTCAGGTGGCTGAATTCACCCCTCCACTTT
TRBD1	TRBJ1-5	TRBV6-1	.	CASSLGGAAKPQHF	TGTGCCAGCAGTTTAGGGGGCGCAGCTAAGCCCCAGCATTTT